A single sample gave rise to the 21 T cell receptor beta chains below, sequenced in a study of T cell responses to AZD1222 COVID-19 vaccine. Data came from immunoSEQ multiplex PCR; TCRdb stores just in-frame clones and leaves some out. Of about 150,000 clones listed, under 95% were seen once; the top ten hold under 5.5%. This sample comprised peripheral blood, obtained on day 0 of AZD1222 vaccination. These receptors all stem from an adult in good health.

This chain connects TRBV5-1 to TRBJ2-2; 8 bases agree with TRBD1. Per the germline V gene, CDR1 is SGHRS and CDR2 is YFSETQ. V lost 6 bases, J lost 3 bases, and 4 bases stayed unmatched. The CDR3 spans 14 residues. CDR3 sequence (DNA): TGCGCCAGCACCCAGACAGGGGACACCGGGGAGCTGTTTTTT. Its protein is CASTQTGDTGELFF.

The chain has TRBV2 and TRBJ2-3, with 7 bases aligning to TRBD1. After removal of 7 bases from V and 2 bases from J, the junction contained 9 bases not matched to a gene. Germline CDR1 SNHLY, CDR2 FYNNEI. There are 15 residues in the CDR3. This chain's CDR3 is CASKAQGFFTDTQYF. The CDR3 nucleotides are TGTGCCAGCAAAGCACAGGGGTTTTTCACAGATACGCAGTATTTT.

CDR3 residues: CASSPTGWGETQYF. CDR3 sequence (DNA): TGTGCCAGCAGTCCCACAGGGTGGGGGGAGACCCAGTACTTC. The chain joins TRBV28 to TRBJ2-5, with D perhaps TRBD1 (6 bases). CDR1 MDHEN and CDR2 SYDVKM come from the germline V gene. There are 14 residues in the CDR3. Trimming pared 5 bases from V and 5 bases from J, leaving 15 bases between.

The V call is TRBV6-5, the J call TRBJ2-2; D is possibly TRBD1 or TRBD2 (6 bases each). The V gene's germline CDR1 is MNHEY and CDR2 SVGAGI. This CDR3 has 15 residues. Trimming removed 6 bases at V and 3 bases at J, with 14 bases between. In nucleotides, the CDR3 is TGTGCCAGCAGCACTGGAGGGACACACACCGGGGAGCTGTTTTTT. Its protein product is CASSTGGTHTGELFF.

The DNA of the CDR3 is TGTGCCAGCCAAATTAACCTTAACACTGAAGCTTTCTTT. It translates to CASQINLNTEAFF. V usage is TRBV5-4 and J usage is TRBJ1-1, with D hard to call. The CDR3 covers 13 residues. Germline-derived CDR1 and CDR2 are SGHNT and YYREEE (reference sequence). The V gene lost 7 bases and the J gene lost 2 bases, with 12 bases spanning the gap.

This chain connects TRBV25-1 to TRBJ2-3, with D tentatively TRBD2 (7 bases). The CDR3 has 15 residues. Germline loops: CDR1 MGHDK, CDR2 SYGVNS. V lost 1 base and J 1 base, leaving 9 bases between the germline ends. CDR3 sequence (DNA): TGTGCCAGCAGTGAATGGGGGGGCCGCACAGATACGCAGTATTTT. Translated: CASSEWGGRTDTQYF.

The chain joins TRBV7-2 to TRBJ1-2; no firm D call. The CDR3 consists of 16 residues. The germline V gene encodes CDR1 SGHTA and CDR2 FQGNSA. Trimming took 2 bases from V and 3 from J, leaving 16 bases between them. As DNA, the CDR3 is TGTGCCAGCAGCTTACCCGAGCCCCGGGTTTACTATGGCTACACCTTC. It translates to CASSLPEPRVYYGYTF.

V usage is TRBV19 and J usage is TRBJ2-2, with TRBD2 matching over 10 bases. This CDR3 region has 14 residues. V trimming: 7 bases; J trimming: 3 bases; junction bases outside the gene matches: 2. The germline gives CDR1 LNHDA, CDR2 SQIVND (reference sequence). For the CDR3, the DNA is TGTGCCAGTACTAGCGGGAGTCACACCGGGGAGCTGTTTTTT. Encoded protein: CASTSGSHTGELFF.

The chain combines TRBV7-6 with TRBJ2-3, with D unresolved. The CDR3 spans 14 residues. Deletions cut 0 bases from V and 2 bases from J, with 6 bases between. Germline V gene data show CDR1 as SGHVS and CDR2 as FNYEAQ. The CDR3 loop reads CASSLAGNTDTQYF. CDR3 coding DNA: TGTGCCAGCAGCTTAGCGGGGAACACAGATACGCAGTATTTT. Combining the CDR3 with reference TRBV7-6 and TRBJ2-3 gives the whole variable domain GAGVSQSPRYKVTKRGQDVALRCDPISGHVSLYWYRQALGQGPEFLTYFNYEAQQDKSGLPNDRFSAERPEGSISTLTIQRTEQRDSAMYRCASSLAGNTDTQYFGPGTRLTVL.

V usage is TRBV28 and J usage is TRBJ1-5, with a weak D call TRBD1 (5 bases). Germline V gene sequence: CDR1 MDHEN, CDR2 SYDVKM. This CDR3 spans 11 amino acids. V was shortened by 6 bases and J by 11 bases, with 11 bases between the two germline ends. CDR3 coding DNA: TGTGCCAGCAGGGGTGGGGCAACCCAGCATTTT. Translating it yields CASRGGATQHF.

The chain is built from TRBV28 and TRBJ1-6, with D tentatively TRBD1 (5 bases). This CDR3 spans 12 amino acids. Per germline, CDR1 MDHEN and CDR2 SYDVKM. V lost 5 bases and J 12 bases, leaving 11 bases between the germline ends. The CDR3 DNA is TGTGCCAGCAGTGGGACGGGCTTACCCCTCCACTTT. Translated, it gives CASSGTGLPLHF.

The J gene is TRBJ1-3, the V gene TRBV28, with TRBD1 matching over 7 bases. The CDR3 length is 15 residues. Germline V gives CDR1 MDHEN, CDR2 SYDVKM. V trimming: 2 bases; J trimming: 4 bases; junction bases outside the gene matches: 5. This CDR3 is CASSLPWTGGNTIYF. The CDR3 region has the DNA TGTGCCAGCAGTTTACCCTGGACAGGCGGAAACACCATATATTTT.

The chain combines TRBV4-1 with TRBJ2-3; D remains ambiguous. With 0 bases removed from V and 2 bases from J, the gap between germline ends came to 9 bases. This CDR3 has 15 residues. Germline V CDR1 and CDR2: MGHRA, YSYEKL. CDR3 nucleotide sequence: TGCGCCAGCAGCCAAGAACTAACTTTCACAGATACGCAGTATTTT. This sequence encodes CASSQELTFTDTQYF.

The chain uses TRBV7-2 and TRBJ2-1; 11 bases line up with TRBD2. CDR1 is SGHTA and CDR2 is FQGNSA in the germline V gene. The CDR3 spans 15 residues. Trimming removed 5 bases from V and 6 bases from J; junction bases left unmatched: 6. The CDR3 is CASSTDSGRANEQFF. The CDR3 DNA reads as TGTGCCAGCAGCACGGATAGCGGGAGGGCCAATGAGCAGTTCTTC.

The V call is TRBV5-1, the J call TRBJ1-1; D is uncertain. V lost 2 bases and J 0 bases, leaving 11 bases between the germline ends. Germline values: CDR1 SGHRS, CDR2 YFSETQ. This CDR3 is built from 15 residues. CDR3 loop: CASSFGAGMNTEAFF. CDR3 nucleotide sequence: TGCGCCAGCAGCTTTGGTGCAGGCATGAACACTGAAGCTTTCTTT.

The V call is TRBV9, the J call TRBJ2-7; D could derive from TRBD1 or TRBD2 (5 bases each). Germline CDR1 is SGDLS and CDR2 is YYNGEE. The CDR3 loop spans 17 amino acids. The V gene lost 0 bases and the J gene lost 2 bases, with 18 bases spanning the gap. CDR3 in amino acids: CASSVEGYGDGAYEQYF. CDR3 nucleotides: TGTGCCAGCAGCGTAGAAGGGTATGGGGACGGAGCCTACGAGCAGTACTTC.

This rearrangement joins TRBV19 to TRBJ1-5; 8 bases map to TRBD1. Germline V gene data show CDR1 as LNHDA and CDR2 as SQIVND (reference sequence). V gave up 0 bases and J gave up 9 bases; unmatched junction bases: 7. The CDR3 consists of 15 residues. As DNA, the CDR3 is TGTGCCAGTAGTATAGACGGGACAGGTCCAAGGCCCCAGCATTTT. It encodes CASSIDGTGPRPQHF.

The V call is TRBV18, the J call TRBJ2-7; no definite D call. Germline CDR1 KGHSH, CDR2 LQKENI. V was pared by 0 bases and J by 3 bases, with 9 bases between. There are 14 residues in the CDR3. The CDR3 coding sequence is TGTGCCAGCTCACCACCGGTGGGCCGCTACGAGCAGTACTTC. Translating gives CASSPPVGRYEQYF.

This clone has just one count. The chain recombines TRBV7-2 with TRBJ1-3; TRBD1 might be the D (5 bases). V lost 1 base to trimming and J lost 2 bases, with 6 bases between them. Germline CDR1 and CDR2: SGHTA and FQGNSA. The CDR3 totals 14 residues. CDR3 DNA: TGTGCCAGCAGCTTAGGAGGGGCTGGAAACACCATATATTTT. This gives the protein CASSLGGAGNTIYF. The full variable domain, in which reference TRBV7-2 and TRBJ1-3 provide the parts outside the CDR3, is GAGVSQSPSNKVTEKGKDVELRCDPISGHTALYWYRQSLGQGLEFLIYFQGNSAPDKSGLPSDRFSAERTGGSVSTLTIQRTQQEDSAVYLCASSLGGAGNTIYFGEGSWLTVV.

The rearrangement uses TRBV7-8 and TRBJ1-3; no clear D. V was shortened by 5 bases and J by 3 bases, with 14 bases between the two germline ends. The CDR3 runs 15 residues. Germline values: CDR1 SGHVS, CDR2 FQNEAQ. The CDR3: CASSPRLQVGNTIYF. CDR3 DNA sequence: TGTGCCAGCAGCCCCCGGCTACAAGTTGGAAACACCATATATTTT.

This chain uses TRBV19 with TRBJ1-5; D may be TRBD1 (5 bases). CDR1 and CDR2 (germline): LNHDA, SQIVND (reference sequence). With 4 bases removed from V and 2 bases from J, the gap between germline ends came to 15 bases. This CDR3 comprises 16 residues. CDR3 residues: CASSKVFGTGNQPQHF. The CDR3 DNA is TGTGCCAGTAGTAAGGTTTTCGGGACTGGCAATCAGCCCCAGCATTTT.